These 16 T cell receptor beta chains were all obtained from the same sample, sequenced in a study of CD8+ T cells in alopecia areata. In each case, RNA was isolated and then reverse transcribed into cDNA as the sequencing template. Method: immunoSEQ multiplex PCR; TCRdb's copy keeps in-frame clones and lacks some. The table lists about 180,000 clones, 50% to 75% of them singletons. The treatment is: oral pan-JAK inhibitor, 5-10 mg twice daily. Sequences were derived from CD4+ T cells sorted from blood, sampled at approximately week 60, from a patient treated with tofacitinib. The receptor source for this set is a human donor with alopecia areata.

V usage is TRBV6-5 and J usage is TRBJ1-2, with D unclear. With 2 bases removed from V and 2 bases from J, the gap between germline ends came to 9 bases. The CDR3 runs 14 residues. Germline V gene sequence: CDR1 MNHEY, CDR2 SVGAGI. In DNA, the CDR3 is TGTGCCAGCAGTTACAGGGTTGGGAACTATGGCTACACCTTC. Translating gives CASSYRVGNYGYTF.

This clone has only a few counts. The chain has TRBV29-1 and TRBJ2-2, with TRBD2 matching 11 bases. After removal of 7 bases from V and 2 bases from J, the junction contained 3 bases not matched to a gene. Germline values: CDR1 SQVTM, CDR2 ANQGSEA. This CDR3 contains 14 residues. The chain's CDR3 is CSATSGGNTGELFF. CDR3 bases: TGCAGCGCAACTAGCGGGGGTAACACCGGGGAGCTGTTTTTT.

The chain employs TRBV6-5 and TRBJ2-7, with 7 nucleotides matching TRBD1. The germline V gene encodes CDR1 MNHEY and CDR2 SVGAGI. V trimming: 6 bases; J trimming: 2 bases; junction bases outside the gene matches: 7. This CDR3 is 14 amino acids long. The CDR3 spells CASRRNRGTYEQYF. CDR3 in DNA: TGTGCCAGCAGACGCAACAGGGGTACCTACGAGCAGTACTTC.

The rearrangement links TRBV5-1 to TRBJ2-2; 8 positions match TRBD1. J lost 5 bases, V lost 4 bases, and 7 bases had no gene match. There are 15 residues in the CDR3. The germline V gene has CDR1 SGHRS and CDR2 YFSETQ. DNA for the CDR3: TGCGCCAGCAGCCGGGACAGGCCCGAAACCGGGGAGCTGTTTTTT. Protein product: CASSRDRPETGELFF.

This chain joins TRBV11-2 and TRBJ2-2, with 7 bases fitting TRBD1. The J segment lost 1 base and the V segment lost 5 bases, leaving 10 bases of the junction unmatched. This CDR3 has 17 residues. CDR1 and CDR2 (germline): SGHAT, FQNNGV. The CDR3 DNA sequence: TGTGCCAGCAGCCGAGGGGGCAGGGGTCTGAACACCGGGGAGCTGTTTTTT. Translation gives CASSRGGRGLNTGELFF.

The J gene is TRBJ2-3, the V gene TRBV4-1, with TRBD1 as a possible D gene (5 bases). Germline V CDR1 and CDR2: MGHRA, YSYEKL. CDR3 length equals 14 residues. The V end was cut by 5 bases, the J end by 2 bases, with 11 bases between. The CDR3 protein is CASSGAAHTDTQYF. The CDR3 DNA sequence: TGCGCCAGCAGCGGGGCAGCCCACACAGATACGCAGTATTTT.

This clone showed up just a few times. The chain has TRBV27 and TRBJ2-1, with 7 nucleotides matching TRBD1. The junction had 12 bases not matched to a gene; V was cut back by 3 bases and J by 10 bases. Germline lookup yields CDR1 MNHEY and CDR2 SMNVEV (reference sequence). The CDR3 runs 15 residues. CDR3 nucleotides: TGTGCCAGCAGTTTTTCCGGACAGGTGTTAGGGGAGCAGTTCTTC. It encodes CASSFSGQVLGEQFF.

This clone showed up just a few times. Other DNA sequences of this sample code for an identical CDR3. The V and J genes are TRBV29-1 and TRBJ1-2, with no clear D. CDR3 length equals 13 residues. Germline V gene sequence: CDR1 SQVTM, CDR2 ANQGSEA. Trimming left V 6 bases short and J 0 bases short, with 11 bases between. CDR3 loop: CSVTGRANYGYTF. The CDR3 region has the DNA TGCAGCGTCACCGGGAGAGCTAACTATGGCTACACCTTC.

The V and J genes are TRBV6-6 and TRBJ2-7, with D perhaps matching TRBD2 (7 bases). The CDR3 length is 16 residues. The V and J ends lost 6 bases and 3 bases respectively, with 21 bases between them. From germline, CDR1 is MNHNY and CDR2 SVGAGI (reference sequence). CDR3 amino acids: CASRDAGASAVYEQYF. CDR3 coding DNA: TGTGCCAGCAGGGACGCGGGGGCTAGCGCTGTCTACGAGCAGTACTTC.

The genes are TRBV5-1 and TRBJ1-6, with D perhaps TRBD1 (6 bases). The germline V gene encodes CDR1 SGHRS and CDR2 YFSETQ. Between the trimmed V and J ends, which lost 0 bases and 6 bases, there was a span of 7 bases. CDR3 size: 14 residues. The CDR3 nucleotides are TGCGCCAGCAGCTTGGACAGGGCTAATTCACCCCTCCACTTT. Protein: CASSLDRANSPLHF.

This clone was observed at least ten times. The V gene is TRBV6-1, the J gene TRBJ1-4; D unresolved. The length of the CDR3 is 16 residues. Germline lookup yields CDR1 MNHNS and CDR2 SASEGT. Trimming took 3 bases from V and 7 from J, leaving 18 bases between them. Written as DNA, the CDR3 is TGTGCCAGCAGTGACCGGCTTAGCGGCGGTGGTGAAAAACTGTTTTTT. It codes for CASSDRLSGGGEKLFF.

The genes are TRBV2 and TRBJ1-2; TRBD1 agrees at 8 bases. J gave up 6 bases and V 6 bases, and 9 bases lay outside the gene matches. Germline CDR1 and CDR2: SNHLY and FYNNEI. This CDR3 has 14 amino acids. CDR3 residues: CASSWTGSFDGYTF. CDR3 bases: TGTGCCAGCAGCTGGACAGGGTCGTTCGATGGCTACACCTTC.

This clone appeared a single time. The CDR3 loop reads CSVRDDRDPNEKLFF. The CDR3 region has the DNA TGCAGCGTGAGGGATGACAGGGACCCTAATGAAAAACTGTTTTTT. V usage is TRBV29-1 and J usage is TRBJ1-4, with 7 positions matching TRBD1. With V trimmed by 6 bases and J by 3 bases, 10 bases remained unmatched. This CDR3 region has 15 residues. From germline, CDR1 is SQVTM and CDR2 ANQGSEA.

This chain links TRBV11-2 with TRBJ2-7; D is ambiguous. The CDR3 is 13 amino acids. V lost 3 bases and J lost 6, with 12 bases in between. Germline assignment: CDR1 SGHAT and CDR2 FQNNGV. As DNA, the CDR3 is TGTGCCAGCAGCTTGGAACTTGGGGTCGAGCAGTACTTC. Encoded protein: CASSLELGVEQYF.

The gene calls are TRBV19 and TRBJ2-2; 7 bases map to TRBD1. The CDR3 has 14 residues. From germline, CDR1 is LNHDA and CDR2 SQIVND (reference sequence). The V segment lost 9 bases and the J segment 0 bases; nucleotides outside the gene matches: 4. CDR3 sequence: CASQGQTNTGELFF. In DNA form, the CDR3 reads TGTGCCAGCCAGGGACAGACGAACACCGGGGAGCTGTTTTTT.

The CDR3 here is CASSPQEGHEQYF. The DNA for the CDR3 is TGTGCCAGCAGCCCACAGGAAGGGCACGAGCAGTACTTC. The chain links TRBV2 to TRBJ2-7, with a weak D call TRBD1 (5 bases). The germline gives CDR1 SNHLY, CDR2 FYNNEI. The CDR3 is 13 residues long. Trimming took off 6 bases at V and 5 bases at J, with 14 bases between the two ends.